This entry describes one T cell receptor beta chain. This clonotype was detected only a few times. The antigen it binds to is not known. The record has no base qualities; no much larger clone is one base away. This specimen belongs to a study of CD8 T cells in ankylosing spondylitis (TCRdb year 2017). A note on the overall study: T cell receptor beta repertoires were profiled in healthy donors and ankylosing spondylitis patients so that disease-linked TCR variants could be found. In total, the full study cohort was made up of nearly 110 healthy donors and approximately 24 ankylosing spondylitis patients. Peripheral blood was sampled, and synovial fluid was additionally collected from ankylosing spondylitis patients.

Sequencing took place on an Illumina HiSeq 2500. Quantitative 5'-RACE with molecular barcodes was used to prepare TCR beta libraries. The paper's processing steps were these. Disease-linked TCR variants were identified with a new computational method built on a probabilistic model of VDJ rearrangement. The public reads were reanalyzed by TCRdb: fastp trimming at Q25, MiXCR alignment, in-frame beta chains only. Every distinct CDR3 protein forms one entry, paired with its most common genes and DNA. The V and J calls, along with clone size, are taken from TCRdb and not from the paper's own processing. This sample has 100,000 to 150,000 distinct CDR3 sequences in its table, and 9.3% of those were observed once. Together, the top ten hold approximately 3.4% of the sample. General findings and caveats noted by the study authors: A TCR beta motif of roughly 8 highly homologous amino acid variants appeared characteristic of blood from ankylosing spondylitis patients. Significant enrichment of the disease-linked clones was reported in matched synovial fluid samples from ankylosing spondylitis patients. Some of the motif variants had been reported before in the synovial fluid and blood of reactive arthritis patients, a finding that suggests common disease-initiation mechanisms. In peripheral blood, the disease-linked clones were found at relatively low frequencies and had a CD8+ phenotype.

Clipping removes 5 bases from V and 8 bases from J, with 6 as the unmatched junction base count. As encoded in the germline V gene, CDR1 is KGHSH while CDR2 is LQKENI. CDR3 length: 13 amino acids, cysteine to phenylalanine. The read is trimmed to its CDR3 DNA, 39 bases read in frame from base 1. The specimen sequenced was blood, either unsorted or a sorted T cell fraction (not recorded which). The chain links TRBV18 with TRBJ1-2, with 9 bases aligning to TRBD1. The sequence was collected from a male donor with ankylosing spondylitis or in good health (not recorded which). At the DNA level, the sequence is TGTGCCAGCTCATCCGGGACAGGGCTCGGCTACACCTTC. It is translated as CASSSGTGLGYTF.